One T cell receptor beta chain is described in this entry. Antigen unknown. The data were obtained in a study of CD8+ T cells in alopecia areata. The study's findings and limits: Patients shared TCRs less clearly than mice did, possibly owing to HLA. An increase in clonality over normal scalp was evident in lesional scalp, especially alopecia totalis/universalis.

The CDR3 has 10 residues. The germline V gene has CDR1 GTSNPN and CDR2 SVGIG (reference sequence). V dropped 5 bases and J dropped 7 bases, with 9 bases sitting between them. Peripheral blood samples and lesional scalp punch biopsies were obtained from alopecia areata patients. As the sequencing template, cDNA was produced by extracting RNA and reverse transcribing it. Method: immunoSEQ multiplex PCR; TCRdb's copy keeps in-frame clones and lacks some. The sample carries roughly 200,000 clones, roughly 63% recorded once. The chain employs TRBV30 and TRBJ2-7; D not resolved. Sequenced material: CD4+ T cells sorted from blood, taken at week 0. This clonotype was obtained from a human donor with alopecia areata. CDR3 loop: CAWGDKEQYF. CDR3 coding DNA: TGTGCCTGGGGGGATAAGGAGCAGTACTTC.